The clone carrying this T cell receptor beta chain has just a few counts. Antigen: not known. The sample belongs to a study of breast tumors, draining lymph nodes, adjacent tissues. General observations from the study: Luminal-like breast cancer showed significantly higher tumor–nontumor repertoire similarity than basal-like. Data fit most tumor T cells coming from lymph node, expanding in tumor. Tumors had less TCR diversity than lymph nodes, more than nontumor tissue. That most tumor T cells come from lymph nodes remained unproven.

TCRdb re-analysed the multiplex PCR reads in MiXCR, keeping a single row per CDR3 protein. The repertoire has fewer than 200,000 distinct CDR3 sequences, approximately 30% of them found once; the top ten carry roughly 4.3%. Breast cancer patients provided tissue from their axillary draining lymph nodes. Germline CDR1 LGHDT, CDR2 YNNKEL (reference sequence). The CDR3 spans 13 residues. Between the trimmed V and J ends, which lost 4 bases and 4 bases, there was a span of 11 bases. The rearrangement uses TRBV3-1 and TRBJ2-7; possible D gene TRBD1, 5 bases. Sequenced input: axillary lymph node tissue. The clonotype originates from a female donor with breast cancer. Some clones in this sample may be carry-over from other donors' samples. The DNA of the CDR3 is TGTGCCAGCAGCCCCGAGACAGCTTACGAGCAGTACTTC. This codes for CASSPETAYEQYF.